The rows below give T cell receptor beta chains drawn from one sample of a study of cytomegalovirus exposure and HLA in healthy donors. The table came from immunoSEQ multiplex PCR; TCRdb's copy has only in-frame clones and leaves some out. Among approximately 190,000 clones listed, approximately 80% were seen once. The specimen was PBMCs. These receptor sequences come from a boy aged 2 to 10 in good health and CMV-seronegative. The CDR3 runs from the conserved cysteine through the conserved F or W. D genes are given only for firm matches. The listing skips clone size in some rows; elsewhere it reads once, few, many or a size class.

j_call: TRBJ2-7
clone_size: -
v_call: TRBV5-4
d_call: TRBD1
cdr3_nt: TGTGCCAGCAGCTTATGGCCCTTTCGGACAGGATCAGGGCGAAATCAGTACTTC
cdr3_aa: CASSLWPFRTGSGRNQYF

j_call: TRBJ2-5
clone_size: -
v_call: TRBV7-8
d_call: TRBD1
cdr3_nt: TGTGCCAGCAGCCAAGAGACCCGGACAGGGAGGGAGACCCAGTACTTC
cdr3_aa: CASSQETRTGRETQYF

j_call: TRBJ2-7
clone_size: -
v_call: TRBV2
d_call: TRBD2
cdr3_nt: TGTGCCAGCAGCCGGACTAGCGGGGGGTCCTACGAGCAGTACTTC
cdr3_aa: CASSRTSGGSYEQYF

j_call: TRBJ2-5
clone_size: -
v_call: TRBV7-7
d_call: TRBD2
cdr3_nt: TGTGCTAGCAGCTTCTCGGTGGGGGAGGGTGGAGAGACCCAGTACTTC
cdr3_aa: CASSFSVGEGGETQYF

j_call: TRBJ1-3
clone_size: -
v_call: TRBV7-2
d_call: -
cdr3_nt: TGTGCCAGCAGCTTAGCTGGGGCACAGGGATCTGGAAACACCATATATTTT
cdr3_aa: CASSLAGAQGSGNTIYF

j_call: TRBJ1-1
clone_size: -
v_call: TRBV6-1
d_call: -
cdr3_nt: TGTGCCAGCAGTCCGCGCACTGAAGCTTTCTTT
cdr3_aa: CASSPRTEAFF

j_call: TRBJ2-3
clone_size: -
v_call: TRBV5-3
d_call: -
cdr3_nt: TGTGCCAGAAGGTTCACAACAAGCACAGATACGCAGTATTTT
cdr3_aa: CARRFTTSTDTQYF

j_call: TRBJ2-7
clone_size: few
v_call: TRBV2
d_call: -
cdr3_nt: TGTGCCAGCAGACTCGACAGATTTTTCTACGAGCAGTACTTC
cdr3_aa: CASRLDRFFYEQYF

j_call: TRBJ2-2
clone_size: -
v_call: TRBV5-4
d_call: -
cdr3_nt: TGTGCCAGCAGCGCTGGCAGGGATTACCCCGGGGAGCTGTTTTTT
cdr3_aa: CASSAGRDYPGELFF

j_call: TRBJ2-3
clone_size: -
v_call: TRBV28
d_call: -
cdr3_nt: TGTGCCAGCAGTTCCCCCATAGGGGCAGATACGCAGTATTTT
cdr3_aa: CASSSPIGADTQYF

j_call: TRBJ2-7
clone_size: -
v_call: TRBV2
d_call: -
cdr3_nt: TGTGCCAGCAGCCGTGTCTCCTACGAGCAGTACTTC
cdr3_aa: CASSRVSYEQYF

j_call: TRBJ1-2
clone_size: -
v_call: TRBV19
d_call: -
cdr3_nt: TGTGCCAGTAGTATAGGGTTCGGCTATGGCTACACCTTC
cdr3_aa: CASSIGFGYGYTF

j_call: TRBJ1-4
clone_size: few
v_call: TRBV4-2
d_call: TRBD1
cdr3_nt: TGTGCCAGCAGCCCCCGACAGGGAATTGAAAAACTGTTTTTT
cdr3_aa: CASSPRQGIEKLFF

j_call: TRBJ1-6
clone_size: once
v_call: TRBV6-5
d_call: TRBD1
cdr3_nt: TGTGCCAGCAGTTACTACACAGGGGACCCCCTCCACTTT
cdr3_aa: CASSYYTGDPLHF

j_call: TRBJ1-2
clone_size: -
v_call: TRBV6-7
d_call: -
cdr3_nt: TGTGCCAGCAGTTACCCTTTCACCGGGAGAGTAACTACTGGCTACACCTTC
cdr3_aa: CASSYPFTGRVTTGYTF

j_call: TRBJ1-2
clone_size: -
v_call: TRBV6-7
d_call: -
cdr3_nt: TGTGCCAGCAGTGCCCCCAAGAGCGGCTACACCTTC
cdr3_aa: CASSAPKSGYTF

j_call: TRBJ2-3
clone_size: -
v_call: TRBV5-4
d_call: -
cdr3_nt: TGTGCCAGCAGCCTAGACCCCGGGACACAAGGCACAGATACGCAGTATTTT
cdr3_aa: CASSLDPGTQGTDTQYF

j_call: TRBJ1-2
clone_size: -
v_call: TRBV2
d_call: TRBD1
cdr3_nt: TGTGCCAGCAGTTCCGACAGGGTAAACTATGGCTACACCTTC
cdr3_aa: CASSSDRVNYGYTF

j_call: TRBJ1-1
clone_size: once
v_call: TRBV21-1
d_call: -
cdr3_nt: TGTGCCAGCAGCAGAACGTACGCGGGACAGGGAAGGATGAACACTGAAGCTTTCTTT
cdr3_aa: CASSRTYAGQGRMNTEAFF

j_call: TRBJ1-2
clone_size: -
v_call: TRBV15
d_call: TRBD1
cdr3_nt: TGTGCCACAGGGCGAGGGACAGGGAAGAGTGGCTACACCTTC
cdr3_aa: CATGRGTGKSGYTF

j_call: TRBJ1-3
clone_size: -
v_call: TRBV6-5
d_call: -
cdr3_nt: TGTGCCAGCAGTTACTCGGGAGGGACTGGAAACACCATATATTTT
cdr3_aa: CASSYSGGTGNTIYF

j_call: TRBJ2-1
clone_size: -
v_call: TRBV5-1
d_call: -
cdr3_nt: TGCGCCAGCAGCCGACTGGGGAGGAACAACAATGAGCAGTTCTTC
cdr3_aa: CASSRLGRNNNEQFF

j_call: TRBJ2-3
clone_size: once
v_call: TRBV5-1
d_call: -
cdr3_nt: TGCGCCAGCAGCTTGGATGGGCCCACAGATACGCAGTATTTT
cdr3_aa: CASSLDGPTDTQYF

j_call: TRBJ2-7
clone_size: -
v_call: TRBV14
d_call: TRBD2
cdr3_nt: TGTGCCAGCAGCTTTCGGCTAGCGGGCTACGAGCAGTACTTC
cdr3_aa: CASSFRLAGYEQYF

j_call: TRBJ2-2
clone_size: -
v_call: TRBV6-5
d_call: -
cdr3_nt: TGTGCCAGCAGTTACTCAAAGGGGCAGGACACCGGGGAGCTGTTTTTT
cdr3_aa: CASSYSKGQDTGELFF

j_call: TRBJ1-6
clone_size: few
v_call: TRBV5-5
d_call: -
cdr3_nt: TGTGCCAGCAGCAGAGCCCCGGTAAATTCACCCCTCCACTTT
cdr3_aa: CASSRAPVNSPLHF

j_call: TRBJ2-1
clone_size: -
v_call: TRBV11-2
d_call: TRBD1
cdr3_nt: TGTGCCAGCAGCTCCCACAGGGGGCGAGAATACAATGAGCAGTTCTTC
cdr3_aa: CASSSHRGREYNEQFF

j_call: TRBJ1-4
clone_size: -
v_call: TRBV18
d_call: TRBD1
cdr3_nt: TGTGCCAGCTCACCACCGTCGATGACAGGGAGTGAAAAACTGTTTTTT
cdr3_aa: CASSPPSMTGSEKLFF

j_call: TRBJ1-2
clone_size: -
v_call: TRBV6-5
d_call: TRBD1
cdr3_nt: TGTGCCAGCATGAGATCGACAGGGACTAACTATGGCTACACCTTC
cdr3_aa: CASMRSTGTNYGYTF

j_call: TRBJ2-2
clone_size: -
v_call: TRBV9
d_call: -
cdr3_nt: TGTGCCAGCAGCGTGACAGGGAACACCGGGGAGCTGTTTTTT
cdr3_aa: CASSVTGNTGELFF

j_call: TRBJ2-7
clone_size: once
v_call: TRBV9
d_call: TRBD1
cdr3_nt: TGTGCCAGCAGCGTAGGAACAGGGGGGCTATACGAGCAGTACTTC
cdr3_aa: CASSVGTGGLYEQYF

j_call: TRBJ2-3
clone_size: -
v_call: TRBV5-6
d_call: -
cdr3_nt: TGTGCCAGCAGCTCCTTTGACGGGGGGCGAGATACGCAGTATTTT
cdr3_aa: CASSSFDGGRDTQYF

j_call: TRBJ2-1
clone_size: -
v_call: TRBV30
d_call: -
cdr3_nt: TGTGCCTGGAGTGTCCTTTACAGGGTTAAGCAGTTCTTC
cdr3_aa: CAWSVLYRVKQFF

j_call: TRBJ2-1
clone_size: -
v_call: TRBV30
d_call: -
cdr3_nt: TGTGCCTGGGACCGGGACACCCCTACCCATGAGCAGTTCTTC
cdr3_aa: CAWDRDTPTHEQFF

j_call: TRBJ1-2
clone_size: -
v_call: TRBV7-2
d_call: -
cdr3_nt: TGTGCCAGCAGCTTAGTCGTAATCGCAGGGGATGGCTACACCTTC
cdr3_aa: CASSLVVIAGDGYTF

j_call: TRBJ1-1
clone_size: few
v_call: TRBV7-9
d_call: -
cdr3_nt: TGTGCCAGCAAACCGGTCGCCGGTAGGAACACTGAAGCTTTCTTT
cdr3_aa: CASKPVAGRNTEAFF

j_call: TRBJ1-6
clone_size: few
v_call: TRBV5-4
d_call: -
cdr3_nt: TGTGCCAGCAGCTTGGCCGGCAGGGATAATTCACCCCTCCACTTT
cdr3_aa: CASSLAGRDNSPLHF

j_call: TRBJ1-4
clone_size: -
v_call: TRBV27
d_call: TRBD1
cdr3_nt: TGTGCCAGCAGTGACAGGGGGGTTTCTGAAAAACTGTTTTTT
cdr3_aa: CASSDRGVSEKLFF

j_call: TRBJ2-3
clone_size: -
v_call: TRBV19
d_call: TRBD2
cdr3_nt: TGTGCCAGTAGTAGCGGGGGGGCCGTGGATACGCAGTATTTT
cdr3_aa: CASSSGGAVDTQYF

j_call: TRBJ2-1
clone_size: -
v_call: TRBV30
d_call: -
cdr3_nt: TGTGCCTGGATTCAAGCCGGGAGTTACAATGAGCAGTTCTTC
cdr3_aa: CAWIQAGSYNEQFF

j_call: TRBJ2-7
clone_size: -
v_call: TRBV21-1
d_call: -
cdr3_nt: TGTGCCGGCAGGGACAGGACCCCAGGGGACGAGCAGTACTTC
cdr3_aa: CAGRDRTPGDEQYF

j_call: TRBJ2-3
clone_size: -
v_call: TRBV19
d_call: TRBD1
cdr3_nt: TGTGCCAGTAGTCCTCGGGACAGGGTTTGGGCAGATACGCAGTATTTT
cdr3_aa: CASSPRDRVWADTQYF

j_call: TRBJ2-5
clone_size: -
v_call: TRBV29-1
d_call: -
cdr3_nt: TGCAGCGTTGGCAGGGTCTTGGGGAAAGAGACCCAGTACTTC
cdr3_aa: CSVGRVLGKETQYF

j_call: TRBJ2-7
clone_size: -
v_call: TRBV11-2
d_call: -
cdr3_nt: TGTGCCAGCAGCTTAGGAGGAAGCGCCTACGAGCAGTACTTC
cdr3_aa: CASSLGGSAYEQYF

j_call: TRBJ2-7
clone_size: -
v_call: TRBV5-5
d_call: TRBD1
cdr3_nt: TGTGCCAGCAGCCCAAGAGGACAGGCTTCCTACGAGCAGTACTTC
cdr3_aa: CASSPRGQASYEQYF

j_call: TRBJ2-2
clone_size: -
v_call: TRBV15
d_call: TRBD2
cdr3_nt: TGTGCCACCAGCAGAGAACCGGTTAAGGGAGCGGGGGCCTTTACCGGGGAGCTGTTTTTT
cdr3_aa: CATSREPVKGAGAFTGELFF

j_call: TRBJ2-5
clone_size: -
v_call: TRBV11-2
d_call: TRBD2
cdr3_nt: TGTGCCAGCAGCTTACTTAGCGGGGGGACCCAAGAGACCCAGTACTTC
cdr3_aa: CASSLLSGGTQETQYF

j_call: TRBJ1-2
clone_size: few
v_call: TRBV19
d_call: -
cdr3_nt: TGTGCCAGTAATCCCGGGACAAACAACTATGGCTACACCTTC
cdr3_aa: CASNPGTNNYGYTF

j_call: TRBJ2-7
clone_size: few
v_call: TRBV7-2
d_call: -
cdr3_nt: TGTGCCAGCAGTCTAGCGAGCTCCTACGAGCAGTACTTC
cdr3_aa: CASSLASSYEQYF

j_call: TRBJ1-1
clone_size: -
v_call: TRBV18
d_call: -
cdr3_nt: TGTGCCAGCTCGCTATCAGGACAGAACACTGAAGCTTTCTTT
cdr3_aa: CASSLSGQNTEAFF

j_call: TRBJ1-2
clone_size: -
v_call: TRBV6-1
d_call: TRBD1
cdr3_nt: TGTGCCCTTCACCCGACAGGGGATGGCTATGGCTACACCTTC
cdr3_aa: CALHPTGDGYGYTF

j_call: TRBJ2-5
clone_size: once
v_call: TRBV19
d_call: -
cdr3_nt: TGTGCCAGTAGCGACTCCTATCGTCGCGGAGAGACCCAGTACTTC
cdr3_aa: CASSDSYRRGETQYF

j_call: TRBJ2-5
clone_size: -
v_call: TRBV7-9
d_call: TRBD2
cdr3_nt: TGTGCCAGCAGCTTAATGCTAGCGGGGGATCAAGAGACCCAGTACTTC
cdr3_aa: CASSLMLAGDQETQYF

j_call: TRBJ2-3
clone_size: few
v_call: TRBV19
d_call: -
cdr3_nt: TGTGCCAGTAGTATTAGGCTAGCCGTGGATTACACAGATACGCAGTATTTT
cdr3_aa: CASSIRLAVDYTDTQYF

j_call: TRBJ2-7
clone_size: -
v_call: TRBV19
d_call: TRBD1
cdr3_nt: TGTGCCAGTAGTCCCCCCGGACAGGGGTCCTACGAGCAGTACTTC
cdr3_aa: CASSPPGQGSYEQYF

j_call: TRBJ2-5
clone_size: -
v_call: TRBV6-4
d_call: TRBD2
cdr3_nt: TGTGCCAGCACCGTGGGGGGGAGAGAGACCCAGTACTTC
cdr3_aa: CASTVGGRETQYF